This T cell receptor beta chain was documented in a study of T-cell reconstitution after alpha-beta-depleted transplantation in children. It was with unique molecular identifiers that the TCRbeta library was prepared. A single record per CDR3 protein comes from TCRdb applying MiXCR to the PCR reads. The sample consists of more than 3,000 distinct CDR3 sequences, 20% to 25% of them appearing once. Trimming pared 0 bases from V and 2 bases from J, leaving 11 bases between. Germline V gives CDR1 LGHNA, CDR2 YSLEER. The CDR3 is made up of 16 amino acids. This clonotype ranks as medium-sized. The antigen is unknown. Regarding the study as a whole: T-cell numbers and diversity one year post-transplant derived largely from freshly generated T cells. Several patients had high TCRbeta diversity at day 60; it came from surviving recipient T cells and thymic progenitors. Roughly two months post-transplant, alpha-beta T cells reportedly originated from several hundred graft clones that had expanded.

The TCR originated in a male patient between 2 and 10 years old who had a stem cell transplant for acute lymphoblastic leukemia, so the T cells may come from the graft donor. V gene TRBV4-3 combines with J gene TRBJ2-1, with D unresolved. The source material was PBMCs, mostly from graft donor cells, sampled 60 days after TCRalphabeta/CD19-depleted stem cell transplant. CDR3 sequence (DNA): TGCGCCAGCAGCCAAGAAGGGTTACTAACCTACAATGAGCAGTTCTTC. It codes for CASSQEGLLTYNEQFF.